This T cell receptor beta chain was obtained from a study of T cell clusters in autoimmune cytopenias. Looking at the study overall: A median of roughly 50,000 TRB reads per sample yielded a median approximately 2,500 distinct clonotypes. The study, taken as a whole, reports: No experiment has yet validated the function of the T cell clusters defined in silico. Clustering suggested that physiological T cell clusters were missing in primary autoimmune cytopenia patients. TRB repertoire shifts in secondary cytopenia and chronic lymphocytic leukemia mostly reflected lymphoma, not autoimmunity.

Note on this clonotype: What it recognizes is unknown.

Multiplex touch-down PCR amplified TRB using TRB-A and TRB-B pools in one tube. TCRdb reprocessed the multiplex PCR reads and stores each CDR3 protein as one record, lacking DNA. The sample holds 15,000 or so distinct CDR3 sequences. TRB amplification used approximately 250 ng of peripheral blood genomic DNA. This CDR3 comprises 13 residues. The sequenced sample consisted of peripheral blood. The chain joins TRBV12-3 or TRBV12-4 to TRBJ1-1; the TCRdb call, TRBD1, lacks DNA for checking. The TCR originated in a human donor with an autoimmune cytopenia or autoimmune hepatitis (not recorded which). CDR3 protein: CASILRGHTEAFF.